This T cell receptor (beta chain) originates from a study of OX40 agonist ivuxolimab in advanced cancers. Background on the whole study: The costimulatory receptor OX40 (CD134) was targeted by ivuxolimab, a fully human IgG2 agonistic monoclonal antibody. Peripheral TCRbeta sequencing aimed to test whether ivuxolimab altered TCR sequence diversity and caused clonal T-cell expansion. Partial responses occurred in three dose-escalation patients, of whom one had hepatocellular carcinoma and two had cutaneous melanoma. The paper describes the monotherapy dose-escalation part (N ≈ 52 patients) of the phase I trial of ivuxolimab. In the dose-escalation cohort, about four fifths of patients were male, and the mean age was approximately 60 years with a range of roughly 20 to 79. Patients were allowed to have had prior anti-PD-1, anti-PD-L1 or anti-CTLA-4 therapy, and approximately 40% of the dose-escalation patients had previously received checkpoint inhibitors. Of the approximately 53 patients in dose escalation, some 19 had hepatocellular carcinoma, some 15 had melanoma, 9 had renal cell carcinoma and 9 had head and neck cancer. Intravenous ivuxolimab was administered to patients every 2 weeks at six dose levels: 0.01, 0.1, 0.3, 1.5, 3 and 10 mg/kg. Study-level results and caveats: Low levels of normalized T-cell clonal expansion were also seen in some patients who did not respond. After ivuxolimab, more expanded clones were found on average in CD8+ T cells than in CD4+ T cells. Which antigens the clonally expanded peripheral T cells were specific for was not determined. At doses of 0.1 to 3.0 mg/kg, clonal expansion of both CD4+ and CD8+ T cells in blood was seen between baseline and week 6. Partial responders in the 0.1-3.0 mg/kg groups had among the lowest normalized peripheral clonal expansion, especially among CD8+ T cells.

Concerning this clone itself: There is no known antigen for this receptor. No base-level quality is on record; no much larger clone is a single base apart.

The trial excluded patients who had a history of autoimmune disease or who were on systemic immunosuppression. In every dose cohort, peripheral blood was drawn for TCR sequencing at baseline, cycle 4 day 1, and cycle 7 day 1. Samples came from an open-label, multicenter, first-in-human phase I dose-escalation trial of ivuxolimab. Adults with locally advanced or metastatic head and neck squamous cell, hepatocellular, melanoma or renal cell carcinoma were enrolled in the trial. Before TCR sequencing, CD4+ T cells and CD8+ T cells from peripheral blood were sorted into separate populations. V lost 2 bases and J lost 3 bases; the stretch between them is 10 bases long. Spanning cysteine to phenylalanine, the CDR3 consists of 14 amino acids. Left in the record is the CDR3 DNA by itself, 42 bases read in frame from the first base. From a lookup of the germline V gene, CDR1 and CDR2 are LGHNA and YSLEER.

Genomic DNA was isolated from the sorted cells so that the TCRbeta CDR3 region could be sequenced. TCRbeta CDR3 regions were sequenced using the immunoSEQ Assay. In its TCRdb copy, this immuneACCESS table keeps in-frame sequences only and misses some clones. Where compared with another copy, unresolved V genes explain less than half of these, and the others have no known cause. This sample holds tens of thousands of clones; 84% were observed only once. The ten largest clones add up to around 13% of the sample. This TCR derives from an adult with an advanced solid tumor such as melanoma, head and neck, liver or kidney cancer. The material was CD4+ or CD8+ T cells sorted from blood, obtained in a trial of the OX40 agonist ivuxolimab. The sequence links TRBV4-3 to TRBJ1-1; the D gene is perhaps TRBD1, from 5 matching bases. The DNA reads as follows: TGCGCCAGCAGCCAACAGCAGGGCGACACTGAAGCTTTCTTT. It is translated as CASSQQQGDTEAFF.